This T cell receptor beta chain comes out of a study of T cell repertoires in cytomegalovirus infection. This clonotype was recorded at least ten times. The CDR3 runs to 15 residues. Germline CDR1 and CDR2: MDHEN and SYDVKM. The trim removed 6 bases at V and 5 bases at J, leaving 11 bases unmatched. TCRdb reprocessed the reads with MiXCR, giving one entry per CDR3 protein. Among 150,000 to 200,000 distinct CDR3 sequences listed, around 14% were seen once. The sequence was obtained from a human donor in good health (CMV status not recorded). Some clones in this sample may be carry-over from other donors' samples. The V call is TRBV28, the J call TRBJ2-5; 8 nucleotides align to TRBD2. Source material: PBMCs. CDR3 loop: CASRGLGRAFETQYF. CDR3 in DNA: TGTGCCAGCAGGGGGCTCGGGAGGGCCTTCGAGACCCAGTACTTC.